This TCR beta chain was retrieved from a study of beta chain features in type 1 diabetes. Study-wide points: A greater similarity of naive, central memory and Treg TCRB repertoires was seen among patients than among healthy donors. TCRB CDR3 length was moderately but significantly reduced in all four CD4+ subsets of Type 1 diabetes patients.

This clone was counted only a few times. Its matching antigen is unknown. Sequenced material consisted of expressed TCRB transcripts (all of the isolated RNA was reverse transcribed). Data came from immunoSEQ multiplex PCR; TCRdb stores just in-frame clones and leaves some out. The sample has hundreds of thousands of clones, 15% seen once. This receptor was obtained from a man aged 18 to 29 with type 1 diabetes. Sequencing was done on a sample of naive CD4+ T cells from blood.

This CDR3 reads CSVEGDRDRGRETQYF. DNA for the CDR3: TGCAGCGTTGAAGGGGACCGGGACAGGGGAAGAGAGACCCAGTACTTC. The chain recombines TRBV29-1 with TRBJ2-5; 10 bases agree with TRBD1. The CDR3 spans 16 residues. Germline V gene sequence: CDR1 SQVTM, CDR2 ANQGSEA. V shed 1 base and J 4 bases; nucleotides not matched to a gene: 9.